Sequencing of this T cell receptor (beta chain) was carried out in a study of T cell changes during pregnancy in multiple sclerosis. The data were produced by immunoSEQ multiplex PCR, yet TCRdb's version contains in-frame clones alone and is incomplete. This table has about 34,000 clones, about 87% appearing once. The CDR3 loop spans 14 amino acids. CDR1 SGDLS and CDR2 YYNGEE come from the germline V gene. The junction had 3 bases not matched to a gene; V was cut back by 4 bases and J by 6 bases. The source material was CD8+ T cells from peripheral blood mononuclear cells, sampled in the third trimester of pregnancy. The sequence was obtained from a female donor with multiple sclerosis, enrolled in a pregnancy study. This chain uses TRBV9 with TRBJ1-3; 11 nucleotides line up with TRBD1. CDR3 in DNA: TGTGCCAGCAGCAGTGGACAGGGGGCAAACACCATATATTTT. Amino acids: CASSSGQGANTIYF.